This TCR beta chain was observed in a study of cytomegalovirus exposure and HLA in healthy donors. Study-wide points: Most TCR beta V segments were productive about 87% or about 30% of the time in an earlier analysis.

Vbeta (60) and Jbeta (13) primers were used in the PCR. Generated by immunoSEQ multiplex PCR, the TCRdb table keeps only in-frame clones and is missing some. The data show 95,000 to 150,000 clones, around three quarters seen once. On this clone itself: Its antigen is not identified.

This CDR3 region has 17 residues. The V gene end was trimmed by 4 bases and the J gene end by 1 base; junction bases not matched to a gene: 7. From germline, CDR1 is SGHNT and CDR2 YYREEE (reference sequence). This TCR derives from a man aged 25 to 45 in good health and CMV-seronegative. This rearrangement joins TRBV5-4 to TRBJ2-7; TRBD2 matches 14 bases. Material: PBMCs. The CDR3, as DNA: TGTGCCAGCAGCCCTGGGACTAGCGGGAGATATTCCTACGAGCAGTACTTC. Encoded protein: CASSPGTSGRYSYEQYF.